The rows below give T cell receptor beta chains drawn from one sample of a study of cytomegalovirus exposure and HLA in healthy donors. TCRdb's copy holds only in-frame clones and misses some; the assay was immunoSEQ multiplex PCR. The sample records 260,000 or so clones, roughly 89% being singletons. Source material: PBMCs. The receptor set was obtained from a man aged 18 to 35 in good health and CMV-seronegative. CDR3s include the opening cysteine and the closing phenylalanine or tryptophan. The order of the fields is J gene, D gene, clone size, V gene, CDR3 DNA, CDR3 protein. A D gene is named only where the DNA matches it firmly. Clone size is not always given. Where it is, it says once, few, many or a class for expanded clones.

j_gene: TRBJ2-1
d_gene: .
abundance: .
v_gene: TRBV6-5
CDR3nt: TGTGCCAGCAGCCTCGACAGCTACAATGAGCAGTTCTTC
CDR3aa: CASSLDSYNEQFF

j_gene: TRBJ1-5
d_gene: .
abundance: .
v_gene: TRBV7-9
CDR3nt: TGTGCCAGCAGCTCGGAGCATCAGCCCCAGCATTTT
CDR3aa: CASSSEHQPQHF

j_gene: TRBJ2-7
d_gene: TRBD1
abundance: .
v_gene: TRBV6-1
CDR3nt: TGTGCCAGCAAATTCACAGGGGAAAGCTCCTACGAGCAGTACTTC
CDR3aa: CASKFTGESSYEQYF

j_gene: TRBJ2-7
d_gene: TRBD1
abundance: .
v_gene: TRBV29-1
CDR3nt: TGCAGCGTCCTATTGGACAGGGTCGAGCAGTACTTC
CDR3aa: CSVLLDRVEQYF

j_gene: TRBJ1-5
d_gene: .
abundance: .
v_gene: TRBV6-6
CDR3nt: TGTGCCAGCCGAGGAGGGAGTCAGCCCCAGCATTTT
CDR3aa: CASRGGSQPQHF

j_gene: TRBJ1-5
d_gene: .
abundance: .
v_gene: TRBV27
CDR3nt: TGTGCCAGCAGTTTATCGGGGGCTCAGCCCCAGCATTTT
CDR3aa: CASSLSGAQPQHF

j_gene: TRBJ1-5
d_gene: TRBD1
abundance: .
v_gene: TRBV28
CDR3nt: TGTGCCAGCAGTTTGACGGGACAGGGAGCGGCTCAGCCCCAGCATTTT
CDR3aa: CASSLTGQGAAQPQHF

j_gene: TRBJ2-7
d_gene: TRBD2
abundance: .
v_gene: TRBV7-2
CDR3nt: TGTGCCAGCAGCTTAGCGCGGGGGGAATACGAGCAGTACTTC
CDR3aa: CASSLARGEYEQYF

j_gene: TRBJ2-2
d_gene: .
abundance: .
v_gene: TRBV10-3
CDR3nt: TGTGCCATCAGTCCGGCTAGCCCCGACACCGGGGAGCTGTTTTTT
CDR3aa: CAISPASPDTGELFF

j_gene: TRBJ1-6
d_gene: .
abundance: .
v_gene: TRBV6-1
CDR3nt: TGTGCCAGCGGAGGCAGAGGATCCTATAATTCACCCCTCCACTTT
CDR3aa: CASGGRGSYNSPLHF

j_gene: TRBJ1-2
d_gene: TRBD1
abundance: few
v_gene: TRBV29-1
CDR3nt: TGCAGCGTTGAGGGACAGTACTATGGCTACACCTTC
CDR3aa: CSVEGQYYGYTF

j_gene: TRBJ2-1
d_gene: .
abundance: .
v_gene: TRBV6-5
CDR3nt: TGTGCCAGCAGTTACGGTCGGGACAATGAGCAGTTCTTC
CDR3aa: CASSYGRDNEQFF

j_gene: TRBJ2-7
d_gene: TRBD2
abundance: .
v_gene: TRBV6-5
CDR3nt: TGTGCCAGCAGGCTAGCGGCGACCTCCTACGAGCAGTACTTC
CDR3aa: CASRLAATSYEQYF

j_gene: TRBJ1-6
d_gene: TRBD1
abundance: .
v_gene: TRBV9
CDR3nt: TGTGCCAGCAGCGTAGGTCGTGGGACAGGGAGGAATTCACCCCTCCACTTT
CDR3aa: CASSVGRGTGRNSPLHF

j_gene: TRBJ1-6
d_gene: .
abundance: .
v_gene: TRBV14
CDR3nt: TGTGCCAGCAGACCCTTCAGGGAATCACCCCTCCACTTT
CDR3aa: CASRPFRESPLHF

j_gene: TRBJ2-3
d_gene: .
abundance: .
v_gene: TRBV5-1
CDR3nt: TGCGCCAGCAGCTTGGAGGGACTCTTCACAGATACGCAGTATTTT
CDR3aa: CASSLEGLFTDTQYF

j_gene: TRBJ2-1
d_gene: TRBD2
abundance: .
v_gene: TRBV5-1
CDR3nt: TGCGCCAGCAGCTTAAGGACTAGCGGGTTTCACAATGAGCAGTTCTTC
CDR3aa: CASSLRTSGFHNEQFF

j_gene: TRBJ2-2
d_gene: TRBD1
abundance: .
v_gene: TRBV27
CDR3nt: TGTGCCAGCAGTTTATCGATGGGGACAGGGGACGGGGAGCTGTTTTTT
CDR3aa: CASSLSMGTGDGELFF

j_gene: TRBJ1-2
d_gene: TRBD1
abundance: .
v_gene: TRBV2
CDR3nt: TGTGCCAGCCTACAGGGGTTGGACTATGGCTACACCTTC
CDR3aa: CASLQGLDYGYTF

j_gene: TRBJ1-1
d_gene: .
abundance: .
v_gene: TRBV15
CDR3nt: TGTGCCACCAGCAGAGATTATCGCACTGAAGCTTTCTTT
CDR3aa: CATSRDYRTEAFF

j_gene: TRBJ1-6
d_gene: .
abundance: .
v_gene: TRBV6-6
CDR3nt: TGTGCCAGCAGTTACTCGCTAGGTTCACCCCTCCACTTT
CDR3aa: CASSYSLGSPLHF

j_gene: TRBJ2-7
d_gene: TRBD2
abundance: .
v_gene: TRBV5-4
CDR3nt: TGTGCCAGCAGCTCAGGACTAGATTACGAGCAGTACTTC
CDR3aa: CASSSGLDYEQYF

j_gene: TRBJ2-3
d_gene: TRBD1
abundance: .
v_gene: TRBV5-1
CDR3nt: TGCGCCAGCAGCTTGTCGGGACAGGGCACAGATACGCAGTATTTT
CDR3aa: CASSLSGQGTDTQYF

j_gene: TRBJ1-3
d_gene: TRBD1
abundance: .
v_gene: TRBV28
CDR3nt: TGTGCCAGCAGTTACAGGGGGCAAAGGAACACCATATATTTT
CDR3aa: CASSYRGQRNTIYF

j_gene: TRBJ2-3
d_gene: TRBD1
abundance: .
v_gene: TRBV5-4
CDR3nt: TGTGCCAGCAGGGGGGACAGGGAGGGTACGCAGTATTTT
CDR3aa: CASRGDREGTQYF

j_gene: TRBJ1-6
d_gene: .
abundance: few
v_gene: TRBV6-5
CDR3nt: TGTGCCAGCAGTTATTCAGCAGGGGTTGATTCACCCCTCCACTTT
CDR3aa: CASSYSAGVDSPLHF

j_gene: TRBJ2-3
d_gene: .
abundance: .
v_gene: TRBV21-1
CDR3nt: TGTGCCAGCAGCAAATATCGGGAAGAGGGCACAGATACGCAGTATTTT
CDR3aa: CASSKYREEGTDTQYF

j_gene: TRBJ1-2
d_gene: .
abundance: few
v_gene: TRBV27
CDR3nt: TGTGCCAGCAGTTTCGGTGCGGGCTATGGCTACACCTTC
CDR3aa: CASSFGAGYGYTF

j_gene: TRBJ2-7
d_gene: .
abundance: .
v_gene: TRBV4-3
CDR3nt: TGCGCCAGCAGCCAAGAAGGGGAGGTTAGCTCCTACGAGCAGTACTTC
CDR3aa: CASSQEGEVSSYEQYF

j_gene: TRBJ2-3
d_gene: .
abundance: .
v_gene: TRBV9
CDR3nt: TGTGCCAGCAGCGTAGGGACATCTAGCACAGATACGCAGTATTTT
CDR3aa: CASSVGTSSTDTQYF

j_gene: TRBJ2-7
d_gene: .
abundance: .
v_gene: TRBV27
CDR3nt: TGTGCCAGCAGTTTAATTGAGGGGGCGGGGGAGCAGTACTTC
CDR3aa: CASSLIEGAGEQYF

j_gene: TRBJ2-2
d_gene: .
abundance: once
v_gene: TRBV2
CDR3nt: TGTGCCAGCAGTCCGGGTCTATCCAACACCGGGGAGCTGTTTTTT
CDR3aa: CASSPGLSNTGELFF